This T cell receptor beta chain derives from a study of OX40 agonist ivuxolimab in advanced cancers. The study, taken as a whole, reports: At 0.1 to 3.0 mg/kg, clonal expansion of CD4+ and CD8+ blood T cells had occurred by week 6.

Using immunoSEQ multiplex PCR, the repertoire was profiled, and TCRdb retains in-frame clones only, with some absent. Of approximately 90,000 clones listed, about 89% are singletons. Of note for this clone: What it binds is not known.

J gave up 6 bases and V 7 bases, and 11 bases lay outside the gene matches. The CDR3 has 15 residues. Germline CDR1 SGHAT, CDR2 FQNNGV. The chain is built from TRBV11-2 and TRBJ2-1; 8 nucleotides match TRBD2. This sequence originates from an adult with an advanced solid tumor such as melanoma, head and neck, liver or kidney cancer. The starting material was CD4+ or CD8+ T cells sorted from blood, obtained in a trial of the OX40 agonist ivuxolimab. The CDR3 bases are TGTGCCAGCACTGGGGGGGCGGGAGGTGCCAATGAGCAGTTCTTC. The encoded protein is CASTGGAGGANEQFF.